This T cell receptor beta chain was found in a study of shared clonotypes between healthy human individuals. Overall study context: Per-donor plates numbered three CD4 naive, three CD4 memory, two CD8 naive and one CD8 memory.

V lost 2 bases and J lost 6, with 14 bases in between. The germline V gene encodes CDR1 GTSNPN and CDR2 SVGIG (reference sequence). The CDR3 length is 13 residues. Nashville, Tennessee was home to all donors, each a Caucasian adult. Under the authors' procedure: ImmunoSEQ only sent back junction sequences with no quality scores, so filtering was done differently. Clones were read by immunoSEQ multiplex PCR, and TCRdb kept only the in-frame ones, dropping some. V and J calls and clone size come straight from that table; D and trimming were deduced from the DNA. Of 2 million to 2.5 million clones in the sample, 85% to 95% were seen once. This clone appeared once.

The sequence came from a man aged 18-30 years in good health. Some clones in this sample may be carry-over from other donors' samples. The V call is TRBV30, the J call TRBJ2-7, with D maybe TRBD1 (6 bases). Sequences were obtained from naive CD4+ T cells from PBMCs. As for subset: CD45RA+ positively selected. The CDR3 sequence is CAWSLREGGEQYF. CDR3 DNA sequence: TGTGCCTGGAGTTTACGGGAAGGGGGCGAGCAGTACTTC.